The entry below describes one T cell receptor (beta chain). Its specificity is not known. These data are taken from a study of OX40 agonist ivuxolimab in advanced cancers. Turning to the study itself: Patients received the agonistic anti-OX40 (CD134) antibody ivuxolimab. Study-wide points: Normalized T-cell clonal expansion was also low in a subset of nonresponders. Relative to CD4+, CD8+ T cells held more expanded clones on average. Clonal expansion by week 6 occurred in CD4+ and CD8+ blood T cells (at 0.1 to 3.0 mg/kg).

The V end lost 6 bases, the J end lost 1 base, and 10 bases lay between the germline ends. The CDR3 spans 13 residues. The germline CDR1 and CDR2 sequences are MNHEY and SVGAGI. Libraries were prepared by immunoSEQ multiplex PCR; TCRdb keeps only in-frame clonotypes and omits some of them. The sample contains roughly 130,000 clones, around 95% of which appear only once. The receptor comes from an adult with an advanced solid tumor such as melanoma, head and neck, liver or kidney cancer. The chain couples TRBV6-5 to TRBJ2-7, with D maybe TRBD1 (6 bases). The specimen was CD4+ or CD8+ T cells sorted from blood, collected in a trial of the OX40 agonist ivuxolimab. CDR3 in DNA: TGTGCCAGCAGGCACAGGGATTCCTACGAGCAGTACTTC. It encodes CASRHRDSYEQYF.